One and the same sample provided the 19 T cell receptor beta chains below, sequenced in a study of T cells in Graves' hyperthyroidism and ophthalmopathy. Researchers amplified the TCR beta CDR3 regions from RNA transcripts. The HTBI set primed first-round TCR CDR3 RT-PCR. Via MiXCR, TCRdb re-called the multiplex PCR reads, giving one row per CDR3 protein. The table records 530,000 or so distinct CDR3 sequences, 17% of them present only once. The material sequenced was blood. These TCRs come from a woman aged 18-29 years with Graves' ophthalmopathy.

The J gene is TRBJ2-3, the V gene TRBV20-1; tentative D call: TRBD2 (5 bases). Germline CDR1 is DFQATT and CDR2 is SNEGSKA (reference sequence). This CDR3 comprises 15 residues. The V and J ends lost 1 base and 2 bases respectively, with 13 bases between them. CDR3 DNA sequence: TGCAGTGCTAGAGCTAGCTTAAACCCCACAGATACGCAGTATTTT. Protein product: CSARASLNPTDTQYF.

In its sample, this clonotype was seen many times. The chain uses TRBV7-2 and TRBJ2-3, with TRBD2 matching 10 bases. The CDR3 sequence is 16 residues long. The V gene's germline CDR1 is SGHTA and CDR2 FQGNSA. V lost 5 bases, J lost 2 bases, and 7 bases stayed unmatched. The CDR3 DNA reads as TGTGCCAGCAGCGTAAGGGGGACTAGCGACACAGATACGCAGTATTTT. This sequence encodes CASSVRGTSDTDTQYF.

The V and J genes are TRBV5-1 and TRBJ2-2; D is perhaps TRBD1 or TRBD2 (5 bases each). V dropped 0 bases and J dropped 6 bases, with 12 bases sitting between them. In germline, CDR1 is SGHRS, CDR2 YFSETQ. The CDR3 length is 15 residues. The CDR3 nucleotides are TGCGCCAGCAGCTTGGAGGCAGGGAGTTCCGGGGAGCTGTTTTTT. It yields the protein CASSLEAGSSGELFF.

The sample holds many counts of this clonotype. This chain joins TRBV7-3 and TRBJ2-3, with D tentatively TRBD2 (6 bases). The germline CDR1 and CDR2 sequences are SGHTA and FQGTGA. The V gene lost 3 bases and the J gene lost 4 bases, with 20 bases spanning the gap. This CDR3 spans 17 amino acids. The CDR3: CASSFAPGTRGADTQYF. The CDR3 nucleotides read TGTGCCAGCAGCTTCGCCCCGGGGACTCGGGGAGCAGATACGCAGTATTTT.

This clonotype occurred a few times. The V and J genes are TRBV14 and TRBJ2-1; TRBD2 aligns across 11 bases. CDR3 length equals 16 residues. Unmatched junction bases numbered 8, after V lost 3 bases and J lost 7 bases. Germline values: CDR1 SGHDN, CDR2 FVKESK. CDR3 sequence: CASSHVLAGVGNEQFF. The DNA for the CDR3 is TGTGCCAGCAGCCACGTACTAGCGGGAGTAGGGAATGAGCAGTTCTTC.

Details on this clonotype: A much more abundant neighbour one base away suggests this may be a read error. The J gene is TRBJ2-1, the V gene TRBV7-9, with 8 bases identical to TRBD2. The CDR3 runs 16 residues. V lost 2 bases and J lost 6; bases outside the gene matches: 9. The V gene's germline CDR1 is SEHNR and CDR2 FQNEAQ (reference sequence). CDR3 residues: CASSLIERETCNEQFF. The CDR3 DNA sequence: TGTGCCAGCAGCTTAATCGAGCGGGAGACCTGCAATGAGCAGTTCTTC.

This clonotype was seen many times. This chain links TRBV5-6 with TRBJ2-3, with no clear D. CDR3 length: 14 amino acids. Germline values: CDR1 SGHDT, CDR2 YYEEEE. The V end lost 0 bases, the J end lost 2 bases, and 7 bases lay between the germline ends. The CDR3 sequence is CASSLAKTTDTQYF. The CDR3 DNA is TGTGCCAGCAGCTTGGCAAAGACCACAGATACGCAGTATTTT.

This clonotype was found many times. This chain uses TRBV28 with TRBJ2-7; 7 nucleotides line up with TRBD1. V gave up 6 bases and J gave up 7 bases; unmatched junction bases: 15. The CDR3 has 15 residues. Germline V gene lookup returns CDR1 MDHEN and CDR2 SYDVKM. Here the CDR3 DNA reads TGTGCCAGCAGCCCAAGACAGGGATCGGTTCGGGAGCAGTACTTC. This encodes CASSPRQGSVREQYF.

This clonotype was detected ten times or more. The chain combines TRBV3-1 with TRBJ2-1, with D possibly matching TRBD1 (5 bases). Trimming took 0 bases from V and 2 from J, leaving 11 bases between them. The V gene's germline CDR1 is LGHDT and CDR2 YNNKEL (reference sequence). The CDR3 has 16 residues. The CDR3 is CASSQDLDSTYNEQFF. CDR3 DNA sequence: TGTGCCAGCAGCCAAGATCTAGACAGTACCTACAATGAGCAGTTCTTC.

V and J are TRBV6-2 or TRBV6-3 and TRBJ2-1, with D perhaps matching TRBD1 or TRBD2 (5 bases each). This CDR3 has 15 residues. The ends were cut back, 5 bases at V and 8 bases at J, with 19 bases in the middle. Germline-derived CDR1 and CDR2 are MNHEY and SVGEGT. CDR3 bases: TGTGCCAGCAGTCGTGAACGTCGGGGCAAGGATGAGCAGTTCTTC. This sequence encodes CASSRERRGKDEQFF.

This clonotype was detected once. The CDR3 sequence is CASSLGQGNLGVIYEQYF. CDR3 in DNA: TGTGCCAGCAGTTTAGGACAGGGTAATCTAGGGGTCATCTACGAGCAGTACTTC. This chain connects TRBV6-5 to TRBJ2-7; 8 bases agree with TRBD1. Germline values: CDR1 MNHEY, CDR2 SVGAGI. The ends lost 4 bases at V and 3 bases at J; junction bases unmatched: 17. CDR3 length: 18 residues.

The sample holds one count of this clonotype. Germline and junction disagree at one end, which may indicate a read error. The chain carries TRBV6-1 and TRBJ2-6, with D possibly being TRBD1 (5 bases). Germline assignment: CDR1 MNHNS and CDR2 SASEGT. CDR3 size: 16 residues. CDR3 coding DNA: TGTGCCAGCTGGCCTTTCGTGGGCTCTGGGGCCAACGCCCTGACTTTC. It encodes CASWPFVGSGANALTF.

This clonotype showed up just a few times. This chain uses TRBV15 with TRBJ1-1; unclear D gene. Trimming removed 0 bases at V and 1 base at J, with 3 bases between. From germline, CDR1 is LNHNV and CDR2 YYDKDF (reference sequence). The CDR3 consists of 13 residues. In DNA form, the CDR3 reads TGTGCCACCAGCAGAGATAAGAACACTGAAGCTTTCTTT. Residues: CATSRDKNTEAFF. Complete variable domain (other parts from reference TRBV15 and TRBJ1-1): DAMVIQNPRYQVTQFGKPVTLSCSQTLNHNVMYWYQQKSSQAPKLLFHYYDKDFNNEADTPDNFQSRRPNTSFCFLDIRSPGLGDTAMYLCATSRDKNTEAFFGQGTRLTVV.

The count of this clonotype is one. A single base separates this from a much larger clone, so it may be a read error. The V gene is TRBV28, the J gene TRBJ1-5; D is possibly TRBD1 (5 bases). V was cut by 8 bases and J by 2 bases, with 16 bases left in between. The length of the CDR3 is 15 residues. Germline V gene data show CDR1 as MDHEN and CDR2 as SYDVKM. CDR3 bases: TGTGCCAGCGTTCGAGCGGGGGGAGGCAATCAGCCCCAGCATTTT. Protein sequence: CASVRAGGGNQPQHF.

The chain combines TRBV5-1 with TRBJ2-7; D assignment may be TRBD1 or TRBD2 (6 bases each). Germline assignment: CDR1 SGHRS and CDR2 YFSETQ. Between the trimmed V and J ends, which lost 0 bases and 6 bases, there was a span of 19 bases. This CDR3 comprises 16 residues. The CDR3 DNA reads TGCGCCAGCAGCTTGGCTCCGGGGGCCGGTAGTTTCGAGCAGTACTTC. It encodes CASSLAPGAGSFEQYF.

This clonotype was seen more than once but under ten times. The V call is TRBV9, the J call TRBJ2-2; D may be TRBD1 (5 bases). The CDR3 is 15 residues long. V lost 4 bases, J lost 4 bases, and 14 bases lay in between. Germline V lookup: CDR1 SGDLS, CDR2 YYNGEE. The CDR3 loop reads CASSPLGESTGELFF. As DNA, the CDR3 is TGTGCCAGCAGCCCCCTAGGGGAAAGCACCGGGGAGCTGTTTTTT.

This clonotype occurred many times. CDR3 loop: CAISETGWQYF. The CDR3 coding sequence is TGTGCCATCAGTGAGACCGGGTGGCAGTACTTC. The J gene is TRBJ2-7, the V gene TRBV10-3; D gene uncertain. Germline V lookup: CDR1 ENHRY, CDR2 SYGVKD. V was trimmed by 2 bases and J by 9 bases, leaving 8 bases between them. The CDR3 runs 11 residues.

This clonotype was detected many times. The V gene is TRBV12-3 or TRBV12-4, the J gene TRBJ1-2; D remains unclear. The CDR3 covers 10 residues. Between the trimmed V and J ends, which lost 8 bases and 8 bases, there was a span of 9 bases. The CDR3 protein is CASGDLGYTF. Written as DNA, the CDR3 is TGTGCCAGCGGAGACTTGGGCTACACCTTC.

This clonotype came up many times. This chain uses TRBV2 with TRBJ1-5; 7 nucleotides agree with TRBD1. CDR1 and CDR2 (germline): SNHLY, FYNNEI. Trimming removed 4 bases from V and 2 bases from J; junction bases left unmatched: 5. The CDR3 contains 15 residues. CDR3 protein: CASSVAGGGNQPQHF. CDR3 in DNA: TGTGCCAGCAGTGTGGCAGGGGGGGGCAATCAGCCCCAGCATTTT.